The sample holds one count of the clone carrying this T cell receptor (beta chain). In the original workflow: Amplification with reference gene primers provided the estimates of nucleated cell counts. This table comes from immunoSEQ multiplex PCR, and its TCRdb copy is limited to in-frame clones, with some not included. That table furnishes V, J and clone size, whereas the DNA furnished D and trimming. The data contain around 250,000 clones, 85% to 90% of them singletons. The record originates from a study of blood T cell repertoires in COVID-19. Across the study: Italy, Spain and the United States were the sources of the convalescent and acute COVID-19 samples.

The sequence was obtained from a woman aged 25 to 39 with acute COVID-19. The specimen sequenced was PBMCs or T cells enriched from blood (not recorded which).

CDR3 nucleotides: TGTGCCAGCAGTTTATTAGGAAACAGTGAGCAGTTCTTC. Its translation is CASSLLGNSEQFF. The chain has TRBV28 and TRBJ2-1; D call uncertain. The CDR3 covers 13 residues. Looked up from germline, CDR1 is MDHEN and CDR2 is SYDVKM. V shed 1 base and J shed 9 bases, with 10 bases lying between them. The full variable domain, with the rest looked up from reference TRBV28 and TRBJ2-1, is DVKVTQSSRYLVKRTGEKVFLECVQDMDHENMFWYRQDPGLGLRLIYFSYDVKMKEKGDIPEGYSVSREKKERFSLILESASTNQTSMYLCASSLLGNSEQFFGPGTRLTVL.